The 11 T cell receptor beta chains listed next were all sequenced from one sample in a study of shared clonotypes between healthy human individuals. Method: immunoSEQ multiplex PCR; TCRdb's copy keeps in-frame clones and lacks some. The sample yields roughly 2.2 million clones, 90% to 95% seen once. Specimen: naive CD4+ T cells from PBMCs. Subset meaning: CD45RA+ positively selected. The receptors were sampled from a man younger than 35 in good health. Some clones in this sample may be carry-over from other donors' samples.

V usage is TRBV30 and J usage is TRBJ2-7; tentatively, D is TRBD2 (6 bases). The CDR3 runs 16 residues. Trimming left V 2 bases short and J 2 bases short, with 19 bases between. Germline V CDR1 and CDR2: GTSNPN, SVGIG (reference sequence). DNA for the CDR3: TGTGCCTGGAGTCCATCTGGGCGGCGGAGGGCCTACGAGCAGTACTTC. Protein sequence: CAWSPSGRRRAYEQYF.

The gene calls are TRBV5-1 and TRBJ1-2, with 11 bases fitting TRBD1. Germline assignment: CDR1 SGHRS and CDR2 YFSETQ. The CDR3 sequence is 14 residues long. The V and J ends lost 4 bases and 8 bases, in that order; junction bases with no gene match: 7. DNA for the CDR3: TGCGCCAGCAGCGCTGGGACAGGGGGTAGAGGCTACACCTTC. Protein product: CASSAGTGGRGYTF. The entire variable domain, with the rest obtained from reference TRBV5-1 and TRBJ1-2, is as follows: KAGVTQTPRYLIKTRGQQVTLSCSPISGHRSVSWYQQTPGQGLQFLFEYFSETQRNKGNFPGRFSGRQFSNSRSEMNVSTLELGDSALYLCASSAGTGGRGYTFGSGTRLTVV.

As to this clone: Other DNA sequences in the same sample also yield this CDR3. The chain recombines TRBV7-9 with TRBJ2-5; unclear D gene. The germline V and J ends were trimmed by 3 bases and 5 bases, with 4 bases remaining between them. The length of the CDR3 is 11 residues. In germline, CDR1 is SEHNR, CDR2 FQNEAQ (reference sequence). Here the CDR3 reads CASSFIETQYF. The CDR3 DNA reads TGTGCCAGCAGCTTTATTGAGACCCAGTACTTC.

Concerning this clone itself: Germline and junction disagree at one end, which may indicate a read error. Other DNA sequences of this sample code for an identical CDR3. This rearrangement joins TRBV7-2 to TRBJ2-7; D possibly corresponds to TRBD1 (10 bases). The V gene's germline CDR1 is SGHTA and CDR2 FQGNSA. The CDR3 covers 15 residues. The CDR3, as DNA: TGTGCCAGCAGCCTAGCGGGGACAGGGGCCTACGAGCAGTACTTC. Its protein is CASSLAGTGAYEQYF.

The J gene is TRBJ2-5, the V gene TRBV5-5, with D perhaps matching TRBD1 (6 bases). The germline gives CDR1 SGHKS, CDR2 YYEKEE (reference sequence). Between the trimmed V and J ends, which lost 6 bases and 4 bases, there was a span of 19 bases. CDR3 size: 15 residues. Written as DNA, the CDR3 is TGTGCCAGCACCAACAGGGTCGGGGAAGTAGAGACCCAGTACTTC. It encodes CASTNRVGEVETQYF.

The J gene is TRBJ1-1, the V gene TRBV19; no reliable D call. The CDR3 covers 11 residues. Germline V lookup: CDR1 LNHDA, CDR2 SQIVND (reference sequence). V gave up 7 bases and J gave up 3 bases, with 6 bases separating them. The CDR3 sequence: CASKRDTEAFF. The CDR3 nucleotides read TGTGCCAGTAAGCGGGACACTGAAGCTTTCTTT.

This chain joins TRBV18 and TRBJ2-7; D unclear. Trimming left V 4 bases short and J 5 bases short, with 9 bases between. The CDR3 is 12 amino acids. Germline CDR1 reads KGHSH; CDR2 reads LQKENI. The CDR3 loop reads CASSQTQDEQYF. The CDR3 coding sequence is TGTGCCAGCTCACAAACCCAGGACGAGCAGTACTTC.

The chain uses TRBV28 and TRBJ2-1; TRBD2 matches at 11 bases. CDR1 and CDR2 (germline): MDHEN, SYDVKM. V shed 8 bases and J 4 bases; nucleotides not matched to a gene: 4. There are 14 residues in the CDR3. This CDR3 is CASVWTSGYNEQFF. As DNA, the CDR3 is TGTGCCAGCGTCTGGACTAGCGGGTACAATGAGCAGTTCTTC. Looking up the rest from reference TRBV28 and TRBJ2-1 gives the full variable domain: DVKVTQSSRYLVKRTGEKVFLECVQDMDHENMFWYRQDPGLGLRLIYFSYDVKMKEKGDIPEGYSVSREKKERFSLILESASTNQTSMYLCASVWTSGYNEQFFGPGTRLTVL.

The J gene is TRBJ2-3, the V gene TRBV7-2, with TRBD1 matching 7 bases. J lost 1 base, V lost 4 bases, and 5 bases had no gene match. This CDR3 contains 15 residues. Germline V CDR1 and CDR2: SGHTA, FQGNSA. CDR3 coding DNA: TGTGCCAGCAGCTCCCGACAGGGAGGCACAGATACGCAGTATTTT. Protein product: CASSSRQGGTDTQYF.

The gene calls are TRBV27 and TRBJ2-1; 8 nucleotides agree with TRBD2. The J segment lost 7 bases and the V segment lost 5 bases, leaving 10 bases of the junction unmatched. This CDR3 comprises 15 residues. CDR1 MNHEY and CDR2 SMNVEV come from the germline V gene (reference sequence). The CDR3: CASSVSGGRSNEQFF. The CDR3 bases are TGTGCCAGCAGTGTCAGCGGGGGAAGGTCAAATGAGCAGTTCTTC.

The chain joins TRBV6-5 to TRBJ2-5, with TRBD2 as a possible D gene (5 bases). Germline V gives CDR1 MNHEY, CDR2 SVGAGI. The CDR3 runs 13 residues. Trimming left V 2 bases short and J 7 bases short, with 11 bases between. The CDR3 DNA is TGTGCCAGCAGTTACGGACCTGAGGGGACCCAGTACTTC. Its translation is CASSYGPEGTQYF.